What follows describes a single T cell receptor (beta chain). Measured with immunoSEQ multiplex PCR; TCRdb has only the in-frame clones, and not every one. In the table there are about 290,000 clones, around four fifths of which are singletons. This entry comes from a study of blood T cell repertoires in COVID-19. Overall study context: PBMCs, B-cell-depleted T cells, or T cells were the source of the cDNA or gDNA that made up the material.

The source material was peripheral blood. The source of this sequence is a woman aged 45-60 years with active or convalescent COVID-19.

The CDR3 loop reads CASSPVGAGGPGVANEQFF. DNA of the CDR3: TGCGCCAGCAGCCCGGTGGGTGCGGGAGGGCCGGGTGTGGCCAATGAGCAGTTCTTC. The genes are TRBV5-1 and TRBJ2-1; 9 bases are shared with TRBD2. V was pared by 4 bases and J by 6 bases, with 20 bases of the junction left unmatched. The CDR3 extends over 19 amino acids. Germline V gene lookup returns CDR1 SGHRS and CDR2 YFSETQ.